Listed here are 23 T cell receptor beta chains from one sample, sequenced in a study of T cell responses to AZD1222 COVID-19 vaccine. Using immunoSEQ multiplex PCR, the repertoire was profiled, and TCRdb retains in-frame clones only, with some absent. The sample yields tens of thousands of clones, roughly 90% seen once. This sample comprised peripheral blood, obtained on day 0 of MenACWY control vaccination. These receptor sequences come from an adult in good health.

This clone was counted a few times. V is TRBV19 and J is TRBJ2-3, with 9 nucleotides matching TRBD2. The CDR3 is 15 residues long. V lost 3 bases to trimming and J lost 6 bases; unmatched junction nucleotides: 7. Per germline, CDR1 LNHDA and CDR2 SQIVND (reference sequence). CDR3 amino acids: CASSISSGASDTQYF. CDR3 nucleotides: TGTGCCAGTAGTATCTCTAGCGGGGCATCCGATACGCAGTATTTT.

The V gene is TRBV5-8, the J gene TRBJ2-3, with D perhaps TRBD1 (5 bases). Trimming stripped 9 bases from V and 8 bases from J, with 19 bases between. The CDR3 is made up of 13 amino acids. The germline V gene encodes CDR1 SGHTS and CDR2 YDEGEE. The CDR3 bases are TGTGCCACGCAGGGCGGAACACTTAGTACGCAGTATTTT. Its translation: CATQGGTLSTQYF.

J is TRBJ2-2 and V is TRBV12-3 or TRBV12-4; no clear D. This CDR3 comprises 13 residues. The V end was cut by 3 bases, the J end by 5 bases, with 7 bases between. This CDR3 reads CASSFLRTGELFF. DNA for the CDR3: TGTGCCAGCAGTTTCCTCCGGACCGGGGAGCTGTTTTTT.

The J gene is TRBJ2-7, the V gene TRBV5-4; 7 bases line up with TRBD1. Losses at the gene ends were 3 bases for V and 1 base for J; bases not matched to a gene: 1. CDR1 is SGHNT, CDR2 YYREEE, per germline (reference sequence). The CDR3 is 13 amino acids. The CDR3 region has the DNA TGTGCCAGCAGCTCGGGACAGTCCTACGAGCAGTACTTC. Translating it yields CASSSGQSYEQYF. The complete variable domain, with remaining parts taken from reference TRBV5-4 and TRBJ2-7, reads ETGVTQSPTHLIKTRGQQVTLRCSSQSGHNTVSWYQQALGQGPQFIFQYYREEENGRGNFPPRFSGLQFPNYSSELNVNALELDDSALYLCASSSGQSYEQYFGPGTRLTVT.

The gene calls are TRBV5-4 and TRBJ1-1; weak D call: TRBD1 (6 bases). The germline V gene has CDR1 SGHNT and CDR2 YYREEE (reference sequence). This CDR3 is 17 amino acids long. V lost 1 base and J lost 3, with 19 bases in between. The CDR3 DNA follows: TGTGCCAGCAGCTTGTATCTGGGGGCAGGAATGGACACTGAAGCTTTCTTT. Its translation is CASSLYLGAGMDTEAFF.

This chain links TRBV5-1 with TRBJ2-2, with D unresolved. The CDR3 sequence is 14 residues long. V was clipped by 0 bases and J by 2 bases, with 5 bases between them. The V gene's germline CDR1 is SGHRS and CDR2 YFSETQ. The DNA of the CDR3 is TGCGCCAGCAGCTTGGGACATAACACCGGGGAGCTGTTTTTT. Translating it yields CASSLGHNTGELFF.

This chain connects TRBV28 to TRBJ2-7; D is tentatively TRBD1 or TRBD2 (5 bases each). There are 14 residues in the CDR3. V was trimmed by 9 bases and J by 0 bases, leaving 15 bases between them. Germline V gene data show CDR1 as MDHEN and CDR2 as SYDVKM. In DNA, the CDR3 is TGTGCCAGTGCCGGGGCCCATAGCTCCTACGAGCAGTACTTC. It encodes CASAGAHSSYEQYF.

This chain uses TRBV5-6 with TRBJ1-2, with D perhaps TRBD1 (5 bases). The ends were cut back, 2 bases at V and 9 bases at J, with 17 bases in the middle. The CDR3 totals 14 residues. The germline CDR1 and CDR2 sequences are SGHDT and YYEEEE. The CDR3 nucleotides read TGTGCCAGCAGCTTCCCACAGGTACAAGTGAGCTACACCTTC. Translation gives CASSFPQVQVSYTF.

The V gene is TRBV20-1, the J gene TRBJ1-5; possibly TRBD1 for D (5 bases). Trimming removed 3 bases at V and 1 base at J, with 10 bases between. Germline V gene data show CDR1 as DFQATT and CDR2 as SNEGSKA (reference sequence). The CDR3 has 14 amino acids. The CDR3 region has the DNA TGCAGTGCTAGTCCGGGGGAGAGCAATCAGCCCCAGCATTTT. Translation gives CSASPGESNQPQHF.

The J gene is TRBJ1-5, the V gene TRBV28; the D gene is possibly TRBD1 (5 bases). Germline CDR1 is MDHEN and CDR2 is SYDVKM. This CDR3 contains 15 residues. The ends were cut back, 6 bases at V and 0 bases at J, with 12 bases in the middle. The CDR3 protein is CASSRGGVSNQPQHF. CDR3 coding DNA: TGTGCCAGCAGCCGCGGGGGAGTTAGCAATCAGCCCCAGCATTTT.

The chain carries TRBV18 and TRBJ1-4; no reliable D call. This CDR3 is 13 amino acids long. Per germline, CDR1 KGHSH and CDR2 LQKENI. V was pared by 2 bases and J by 5 bases, with 6 bases between. In DNA form, the CDR3 reads TGTGCCAGCTCACCAGGGATCAATGAAAAACTGTTTTTT. It translates to CASSPGINEKLFF.

V usage is TRBV6-5 and J usage is TRBJ2-7; D remains ambiguous. The CDR3 totals 12 residues. V lost 8 bases and J lost 2, with 10 bases in between. Germline V lookup: CDR1 MNHEY, CDR2 SVGAGI. CDR3 protein: CASLGRAYEQYF. CDR3 bases: TGTGCCAGCCTCGGAAGAGCCTACGAGCAGTACTTC.

The chain is built from TRBV5-4 and TRBJ1-1, with no clear D. Trimming left V 3 bases short and J 5 bases short, with 20 bases between. CDR3 size: 16 residues. Per germline, CDR1 SGHNT and CDR2 YYREEE (reference sequence). The CDR3 DNA follows: TGTGCCAGCAGCTCCCCTCAAGTGAGGAAGATTACTGAAGCTTTCTTT. This gives the protein CASSSPQVRKITEAFF.

The V and J genes are TRBV9 and TRBJ1-1; no reliable D call. In germline, CDR1 is SGDLS, CDR2 YYNGEE. The CDR3 length is 14 residues. V was pared by 0 bases and J by 4 bases, with 10 bases between. The CDR3 protein is CASSVAHSPTEAFF. The CDR3 region has the DNA TGTGCCAGCAGCGTAGCCCACTCTCCCACTGAAGCTTTCTTT. The full variable domain, with the rest looked up from reference TRBV9 and TRBJ1-1, is DSGVTQTPKHLITATGQRVTLRCSPRSGDLSVYWYQQSLDQGLQFLIQYYNGEERAKGNILERFSAQQFPDLHSELNLSSLELGDSALYFCASSVAHSPTEAFFGQGTRLTVV.

The chain joins TRBV7-3 to TRBJ2-7; TRBD1 aligns across 9 bases. CDR3 size: 15 residues. The junction had 3 bases not matched to a gene; V was cut back by 2 bases and J by 1 base. CDR1 and CDR2 from the germline V gene are SGHTA and FQGTGA. The CDR3 loop is CASSLGQGRSYEQYF. The DNA of the CDR3 is TGTGCCAGCAGCTTAGGACAGGGGAGGTCCTACGAGCAGTACTTC.

The gene calls are TRBV12-5 and TRBJ2-3; D is possibly TRBD2 (6 bases). In germline, CDR1 is LGHNT, CDR2 FRNRAP. The CDR3 consists of 14 residues. The V end was cut by 5 bases, the J end by 5 bases, with 14 bases between. The CDR3 protein is CASGLGTLVDTQYF. Written as DNA, the CDR3 is TGTGCTAGTGGTCTTGGGACTCTGGTAGATACGCAGTATTTT.

The chain links TRBV5-6 to TRBJ1-2, with unresolved D. Trimming pared 2 bases from V and 4 bases from J, leaving 18 bases between. This CDR3 is 16 amino acids long. Germline V gene lookup returns CDR1 SGHDT and CDR2 YYEEEE. CDR3 DNA: TGTGCCAGCAGCTTTTTGGATCCGGGCTCTTTCTATGGCTACACCTTC. This translates into CASSFLDPGSFYGYTF.

This clone was seen only a few times. Other DNA sequences in this specimen translate into the identical CDR3. This chain uses TRBV19 with TRBJ2-7, with 8 nucleotides matching TRBD1. The CDR3 has 15 amino acids. After removal of 6 bases from V and 2 bases from J, the junction contained 9 bases not matched to a gene. Germline V lookup: CDR1 LNHDA, CDR2 SQIVND (reference sequence). CDR3 nucleotides: TGTGCCAGTAGCTTTTCGGGACAGGATGCCTACGAGCAGTACTTC. Its protein product is CASSFSGQDAYEQYF. The variable domain in full, completed from reference TRBV19 and TRBJ2-7, reads DGGITQSPKYLFRKEGQNVTLSCEQNLNHDAMYWYRQDPGQGLRLIYYSQIVNDFQKGDIAEGYSVSREKKESFPLTVTSAQKNPTAFYLCASSFSGQDAYEQYFGPGTRLTVT.

This clone showed up just once. The CDR3 spells CASRSGTGMGEQFF. The DNA of the CDR3 is TGTGCCAGCAGATCCGGGACAGGGATGGGTGAGCAGTTCTTC. The rearrangement uses TRBV7-3 and TRBJ2-1; 9 positions match TRBD1. Germline V gene data show CDR1 as SGHTA and CDR2 as FQGTGA. With 6 bases clipped from V and 9 bases from J, the junction kept 9 bases outside the gene matches. This CDR3 is built from 14 residues.

The gene calls are TRBV4-1 and TRBJ2-3; D is undetermined. CDR3 size: 15 residues. CDR1 is MGHRA and CDR2 is YSYEKL in the germline V gene. The V gene lost 0 bases and the J gene lost 1 base, with 8 bases spanning the gap. The CDR3 DNA is TGCGCCAGCAGCCAAGAGGGGTCCGGCACAGATACGCAGTATTTT. Its translation: CASSQEGSGTDTQYF.

This chain uses TRBV29-1 with TRBJ2-7; D is unclear. The CDR3 covers 13 residues. Trimming removed 4 bases from V and 2 bases from J, with 12 bases in between. The germline V gene has CDR1 SQVTM and CDR2 ANQGSEA. CDR3 nucleotide sequence: TGCAGCGTTGCAGACCGGAGCCCCTACGAGCAGTACTTC. It yields the protein CSVADRSPYEQYF.

The CDR3 sequence is CASSQGLAETQYF. In DNA, the CDR3 is TGCGCCAGCAGCCAAGGACTAGCTGAGACCCAGTACTTC. The V and J genes are TRBV4-3 and TRBJ2-5; 7 nucleotides line up with TRBD2. The CDR3 is made up of 13 amino acids. With 1 base clipped from V and 5 bases from J, the junction kept 1 base outside the gene matches. From germline, CDR1 is LGHNA and CDR2 YSLEER.

This chain links TRBV14 with TRBJ2-1; 9 bases line up with TRBD2. The V gene end was trimmed by 10 bases and the J gene end by 4 bases; junction bases not matched to a gene: 11. Looked up from germline, CDR1 is SGHDN and CDR2 is FVKESK. CDR3 length: 15 amino acids. The CDR3 DNA sequence: TGTGCCACAAATAAATTAGCGGGGGCGTACAATGAGCAGTTCTTC. Translating it yields CATNKLAGAYNEQFF.